Shown below are 25 T cell receptor beta chains from a single sample sequenced in a study of shared clonotypes between healthy human individuals. Only CD45RO-negative cells positively selected for CCR7 counted as naive CD8 cells, so terminally differentiated effector memory CD45RA+ cells were excluded. The method was immunoSEQ multiplex PCR; TCRdb's version includes in-frame clones alone and lacks a portion of them. In the table there are more than 2 million clones, approximately 95% of which are singletons. Sample: naive CD8+ T cells sorted from blood. The source is a man between 18 and 35 years old in good health.

The V and J genes are TRBV6-6 and TRBJ2-5, with D possibly TRBD2 on 7 matching bases. Germline CDR1 reads MNHNY; CDR2 reads SVGAGI (reference sequence). The CDR3 totals 16 residues. V lost 0 bases, J lost 5 bases, and 16 bases lay in between. The CDR3 sequence: CASSYSAGAPGETQYF. For the CDR3, the DNA is TGTGCCAGCAGTTACTCGGCGGGGGCGCCGGGCGAGACCCAGTACTTC.

This clone has only one observation. This rearrangement joins TRBV19 to TRBJ1-5; 8 bases are a match to TRBD1. After removal of 5 bases from V and 5 bases from J, the junction contained 5 bases not matched to a gene. The germline V gene encodes CDR1 LNHDA and CDR2 SQIVND (reference sequence). This CDR3 spans 14 amino acids. CDR3 nucleotide sequence: TGTGCCAGTAGTGGTCAGGGGGCGCATCAGCCCCAGCATTTT. Amino acid sequence: CASSGQGAHQPQHF.

This clone occurred once. V gene TRBV28 combines with J gene TRBJ2-2; 7 nucleotides match TRBD1. The CDR3 is made up of 15 amino acids. The junction had 9 bases not matched to a gene; V was cut back by 6 bases and J by 5 bases. Germline-derived CDR1 and CDR2 are MDHEN and SYDVKM. The CDR3 is CASSHRGIRTGELFF. The CDR3 bases are TGTGCCAGCAGCCACAGGGGAATCAGGACCGGGGAGCTGTTTTTT.

Notes on this clone: The same CDR3 arises from other DNA sequences in this sample as well. The chain is built from TRBV9 and TRBJ1-1; no firm D call. V gave up 0 bases and J gave up 1 base, with 4 bases separating them. CDR3 length equals 13 residues. Germline V gene sequence: CDR1 SGDLS, CDR2 YYNGEE. CDR3 bases: TGTGCCAGCAGCGTAGGTTCGAACACTGAAGCTTTCTTT. This translates into CASSVGSNTEAFF.

This rearrangement joins TRBV6-5 to TRBJ2-2, with D perhaps matching TRBD1 (6 bases). Between the trimmed V and J ends, which lost 2 bases and 3 bases, there was a span of 10 bases. Germline V CDR1 and CDR2: MNHEY, SVGAGI. The CDR3 spans 15 residues. The chain's CDR3 is CASSYRQDYTGELFF. The CDR3 DNA reads as TGTGCCAGCAGTTACCGACAGGACTACACCGGGGAGCTGTTTTTT.

The chain recombines TRBV2 with TRBJ1-2; unclear D gene. From germline, CDR1 is SNHLY and CDR2 FYNNEI. Trimming shortened V by 8 bases and J by 4 bases, and 11 bases separated the two germline ends. The length of the CDR3 is 12 residues. The CDR3 sequence: CASSPSAYGYTF. The CDR3 bases are TGTGCCAGCTCGCCAAGTGCCTATGGCTACACCTTC.

This clone was seen a handful of times. V and J are TRBV30 and TRBJ2-7; D might be TRBD2 (5 bases). The length of the CDR3 is 11 residues. V was cut by 5 bases and J by 0 bases, with 5 bases left in between. In germline, CDR1 is GTSNPN, CDR2 SVGIG (reference sequence). The CDR3 here is CAWGSSYEQYF. The CDR3 DNA reads as TGTGCCTGGGGGAGCTCCTACGAGCAGTACTTC.

The J gene is TRBJ2-1, the V gene TRBV19; 9 nucleotides line up with TRBD1. With V trimmed by 4 bases and J by 2 bases, 3 bases remained unmatched. In germline, CDR1 is LNHDA, CDR2 SQIVND (reference sequence). The CDR3 runs to 15 residues. DNA for the CDR3: TGTGCCAGTAGTACACAGGGGGCAACCTACAATGAGCAGTTCTTC. This sequence encodes CASSTQGATYNEQFF.

The V and J genes are TRBV28 and TRBJ2-7, with 7 bases aligning to TRBD1. Germline lookup yields CDR1 MDHEN and CDR2 SYDVKM. The CDR3 is 15 residues long. Trimming at V came to 5 bases and at J to 6 bases, leaving 13 bases not matched to a gene. CDR3: CASSIRQGGAGEQYF. The CDR3 DNA follows: TGTGCCAGCAGTATTCGACAGGGTGGGGCGGGCGAGCAGTACTTC.

This chain joins TRBV4-1 and TRBJ1-1; 7 bases match TRBD1. Trimming removed 4 bases from V and 0 bases from J; junction bases left unmatched: 5. Germline CDR1 MGHRA, CDR2 YSYEKL. The CDR3 totals 15 residues. The CDR3 DNA reads TGCGCCAGCAGCCTGAGGGGGCAGATGAACACTGAAGCTTTCTTT. This gives the protein CASSLRGQMNTEAFF.

The chain employs TRBV7-9 and TRBJ2-7; possible D gene TRBD1, 6 bases. This CDR3 contains 18 residues. CDR1 SEHNR and CDR2 FQNEAQ come from the germline V gene (reference sequence). Trimming cost V 1 base and J 5 bases, with 24 bases left between them. The chain's CDR3 is CASSLGVAGAPFSHEQYF. The CDR3 coding sequence is TGTGCCAGCAGCTTAGGGGTGGCAGGGGCCCCTTTTAGCCACGAGCAGTACTTC.

This clone was seen just once. The V call is TRBV10-3, the J call TRBJ2-7; 10 positions match TRBD1. CDR3 length: 18 residues. Germline V gene sequence: CDR1 ENHRY, CDR2 SYGVKD. V trimming: 10 bases; J trimming: 6 bases; junction bases outside the gene matches: 24. CDR3 coding DNA: TGTGCCAGCCATCAGGGGGGTACCGGGACAGGGGATCGCGCCGAGCAGTACTTC. Amino acids: CASHQGGTGTGDRAEQYF.

This chain connects TRBV10-3 to TRBJ2-2; maybe TRBD1 (6 bases). V shed 10 bases and J shed 6 bases, with 18 bases lying between them. The CDR3 runs 14 residues. Germline V CDR1 and CDR2: ENHRY, SYGVKD. Here the CDR3 DNA reads TGTGCCACCGAAGAAATGAGGGGGTCCGGGGAGCTGTTTTTT. Translating gives CATEEMRGSGELFF.

V and J are TRBV9 and TRBJ2-7; 9 positions match TRBD1. CDR3 length: 13 residues. V shed 4 bases and J 7 bases; nucleotides not matched to a gene: 6. Germline V gene lookup returns CDR1 SGDLS and CDR2 YYNGEE. CDR3 sequence: CASSRDGTGEQYF. The CDR3 bases are TGTGCCAGCAGCCGGGACGGGACAGGGGAGCAGTACTTC.

This rearrangement joins TRBV4-2 to TRBJ2-3; D gene uncertain. The length of the CDR3 is 15 residues. Trimming cost V 4 bases and J 4 bases, with 15 bases left between them. Germline-derived CDR1 and CDR2 are LGHNA and YNFKEQ. CDR3 region: CASSPLQEFPDTQYF. CDR3 nucleotide sequence: TGTGCCAGCAGCCCCCTCCAGGAGTTCCCAGATACGCAGTATTTT.

V usage is TRBV6-5 and J usage is TRBJ2-1; TRBD1 matches 9 bases. CDR3 length: 15 amino acids. J lost 8 bases, V lost 6 bases, and 11 bases had no gene match. From germline, CDR1 is MNHEY and CDR2 SVGAGI. The DNA of the CDR3 is TGTGCCAGCAGCCCTGGGACAGGGAGGGGGGATGAGCAGTTCTTC. It translates to CASSPGTGRGDEQFF.

This clone was counted once. This chain uses TRBV28 with TRBJ2-7; 10 bases are a match to TRBD2. The CDR3 contains 15 residues. Trimming removed 4 bases from V and 3 bases from J; junction bases left unmatched: 6. Germline CDR1 is MDHEN and CDR2 is SYDVKM. CDR3 residues: CASSSRTSGVYEQYF. The CDR3 DNA follows: TGTGCCAGCAGTTCCCGGACTAGCGGAGTCTACGAGCAGTACTTC.

This chain links TRBV4-3 with TRBJ1-2, with D unclear. The CDR3 runs to 15 residues. Germline loops: CDR1 LGHNA, CDR2 YSLEER. Trimming stripped 2 bases from V and 1 base from J, with 11 bases between. CDR3 in DNA: TGCGCCAGCAGCCAAAGAGGGAGCTTTAACTATGGCTACACCTTC. Amino acids: CASSQRGSFNYGYTF.

The chain uses TRBV13 and TRBJ2-5; 7 nucleotides line up with TRBD1. With V trimmed by 5 bases and J by 2 bases, 5 bases remained unmatched. CDR3 length equals 14 residues. CDR1 and CDR2 (germline): PRHDT, FYEKMQ (reference sequence). CDR3 coding DNA: TGTGCCAGCAGCGCCCGACAGGGTCAAGAGACCCAGTACTTC. Its protein is CASSARQGQETQYF.

The V gene is TRBV5-4, the J gene TRBJ2-1; no clear D gene. This CDR3 has 13 amino acids. V gave up 4 bases and J gave up 10 bases, with 15 bases separating them. Germline CDR1 and CDR2: SGHNT and YYREEE (reference sequence). CDR3 sequence (DNA): TGTGCCAGCAGCGAGACCCCCAACCCCGAGCAGTTCTTC. Encoded protein: CASSETPNPEQFF.

In regard to this clone: The same CDR3 is also encoded by other DNA sequences in this sample. This chain connects TRBV27 to TRBJ2-1; D is uncertain. Germline CDR1 and CDR2: MNHEY and SMNVEV (reference sequence). V was pared by 3 bases and J by 6 bases, with 6 bases between. This CDR3 region has 12 residues. The CDR3 protein is CASSFPGNEQFF. CDR3 bases: TGTGCCAGCAGTTTTCCCGGCAATGAGCAGTTCTTC.

The chain carries TRBV5-1 and TRBJ2-5; D is perhaps TRBD2 (5 bases). CDR1 SGHRS and CDR2 YFSETQ come from the germline V gene. The V end lost 6 bases, the J end lost 2 bases, and 5 bases lay between the germline ends. CDR3 size: 11 residues. The CDR3 DNA follows: TGCGCCAGCACGGGGCAAGAGACCCAGTACTTC. Translation: CASTGQETQYF.

This clone was seen just once. The chain uses TRBV25-1 and TRBJ2-2; D is perhaps TRBD1 (6 bases). The CDR3 has 16 residues. Trimming shortened V by 2 bases and J by 4 bases, and 14 bases separated the two germline ends. Germline assignment: CDR1 MGHDK and CDR2 SYGVNS. CDR3 amino acids: CASSEIGGFGTGELFF. Written as DNA, the CDR3 is TGTGCCAGCAGTGAAATAGGGGGTTTCGGCACCGGGGAGCTGTTTTTT. Together with reference TRBV25-1 and TRBJ2-2, the CDR3 gives the full variable domain: EADIYQTPRYLVIGTGKKITLECSQTMGHDKMYWYQQDPGMELHLIHYSYGVNSTEKGDLSSESTVSRIRTEHFPLTLESARPSHTSQYLCASSEIGGFGTGELFFGEGSRLTVL.

The chain employs TRBV15 and TRBJ2-7; tentative D call: TRBD2 (5 bases). Germline V gene data show CDR1 as LNHNV and CDR2 as YYDKDF (reference sequence). V lost 5 bases and J lost 4, with 18 bases in between. The CDR3 is 15 amino acids. Here the CDR3 reads CATSVPPPGSYEQYF. In DNA form, the CDR3 reads TGTGCCACCAGCGTTCCTCCTCCGGGATCGTACGAGCAGTACTTC.

The V call is TRBV5-1, the J call TRBJ2-7; 7 bases align to TRBD2. CDR1 is SGHRS and CDR2 is YFSETQ in the germline V gene. V was pared by 3 bases and J by 6 bases, with 6 bases of the junction left unmatched. The CDR3 has 13 amino acids. This CDR3 is CASSWEGVGEQYF. CDR3 nucleotide sequence: TGCGCCAGCAGCTGGGAGGGTGTTGGCGAGCAGTACTTC.